The TCR beta chain described here comes from a study of cytomegalovirus exposure and HLA in healthy donors. Study-level findings and limits: Links to common viral pathogens appeared, in a later analysis, for several of the most significant clusters. HLA allele associations emerged for some 16,000 TCR beta sequences in a later analysis, at 0.05 false discovery rate. Whilst most TCR sequences proved rare, a subset of public TCRs occurred across many donors.

A word on this clone: Its specificity is not known.

The length of the CDR3 is 18 residues. Germline CDR1 SGHRS, CDR2 YFSETQ. After removal of 4 bases from V and 5 bases from J, the junction contained 19 bases not matched to a gene. 13 Jbeta primers and 60 Vbeta primers were used for the PCR. Assay used: immunoSEQ multiplex PCR; TCRdb lists only in-frame clones, some missing. This sample yields 130,000 to 150,000 clones, of which roughly three quarters are seen a single time; around 6.7% belongs to the top ten. The V gene is TRBV5-1, the J gene TRBJ2-3; TRBD2 aligns across 7 bases. Sequencing was performed on PBMCs. The TCR was taken from a woman aged 40 to 50 in good health and CMV-seropositive. The CDR3 protein is CASSLPRQTSIDRDTQYF. CDR3 DNA sequence: TGCGCCAGCAGCCTGCCTCGCCAGACTAGCATTGACAGAGATACGCAGTATTTT.